The rows below give T cell receptor beta chains drawn from one sample of a study of T cell responses to AZD1222 COVID-19 vaccine. Using immunoSEQ multiplex PCR, the repertoire was profiled, and TCRdb retains in-frame clones only, with some absent. The sample lists 90,000 to 100,000 clones; roughly 88% were seen once. The sample here was peripheral blood, taken on day 0 of AZD1222 vaccination. Source of these receptors: an adult in good health. CDR3s include the opening cysteine and the closing phenylalanine or tryptophan. The order of the fields is clone size, J gene, V gene, D gene, CDR3 protein, CDR3 DNA. The D gene is left open where the match is weak. Size is stated for part of the rows, as once, few or many counts, or as a class when the clone is expanded.

size: NA; J: TRBJ1-5; V: TRBV6-2/TRBV6-3; D: NA; CDR3: CASSYTAGANQPQHF; DNA: TGTGCCAGCAGTTACACCGCAGGGGCTAATCAGCCCCAGCATTTT
size: once; J: TRBJ2-7; V: TRBV28; D: NA; CDR3: CATHRGLTYEQYF; DNA: TGTGCCACCCATCGAGGCCTAACCTACGAGCAGTACTTC
size: NA; J: TRBJ2-5; V: TRBV7-3; D: TRBD2; CDR3: CASSLIAGDGMQTQYF; DNA: TGTGCCAGCAGCTTAATCGCGGGAGATGGGATGCAGACCCAGTACTTC
size: NA; J: TRBJ2-1; V: TRBV7-9; D: NA; CDR3: CASSPDYFEQFF; DNA: TGTGCCAGCAGCCCAGACTACTTTGAGCAGTTCTTC
size: NA; J: TRBJ1-2; V: TRBV27; D: NA; CDR3: CASSLEGGYGYTF; DNA: TGTGCCAGCAGTTTGGAGGGAGGGTATGGCTACACCTTC
size: NA; J: TRBJ2-1; V: TRBV6-1; D: NA; CDR3: CASSEMGGAYNEQFF; DNA: TGTGCCAGCAGTGAAATGGGGGGCGCTTACAATGAGCAGTTCTTC
size: NA; J: TRBJ2-5; V: TRBV27; D: NA; CDR3: CASSLRQETQYF; DNA: TGTGCCAGCAGTTTACGCCAAGAGACCCAGTACTTC
size: NA; J: TRBJ2-7; V: TRBV7-5; D: NA; CDR3: CVRSLEIGTSGKRYEQYF; DNA: TGTGTCAGAAGCTTAGAAATAGGGACTAGCGGCAAAAGATACGAGCAGTACTTC
size: NA; J: TRBJ2-2; V: TRBV2; D: NA; CDR3: CASRVDEYTGELFF; DNA: TGTGCCAGCAGGGTGGACGAGTACACCGGGGAGCTGTTTTTT
size: NA; J: TRBJ1-3; V: TRBV7-9; D: NA; CDR3: CASSLGGASNSGNTIYF; DNA: TGTGCCAGCAGCTTAGGTGGCGCGAGTAACTCTGGAAACACCATATATTTT
size: once; J: TRBJ1-2; V: TRBV27; D: NA; CDR3: CASSLGGSRGPYGYTF; DNA: TGTGCCAGCAGTTTAGGGGGTAGTAGGGGACCCTATGGCTACACCTTC
size: NA; J: TRBJ1-4; V: TRBV16; D: NA; CDR3: CASSQLGRVGGLNEKLFF; DNA: TGTGCCAGCAGCCAACTGGGAAGAGTCGGAGGGCTTAATGAAAAACTGTTTTTT
size: NA; J: TRBJ1-2; V: TRBV4-3; D: NA; CDR3: CASSQDRGTPYGYTF; DNA: TGCGCCAGCAGCCAAGACAGGGGTACACCCTATGGCTACACCTTC
size: few; J: TRBJ2-3; V: TRBV5-6; D: TRBD2; CDR3: CASSTPGLAGGSTTDTQYF; DNA: TGTGCCAGCAGCACTCCGGGACTAGCGGGAGGGTCGACCACAGATACGCAGTATTTT
size: once; J: TRBJ2-1; V: TRBV7-2; D: TRBD2; CDR3: CASSTLRTSGRSLEFF; DNA: TGTGCCAGCAGCACTCTGAGGACTAGCGGGAGAAGCTTAGAGTTCTTC
size: NA; J: TRBJ1-1; V: TRBV25-1; D: TRBD1; CDR3: CASSLGTVEAFF; DNA: TGTGCCAGCAGCCTAGGGACAGTTGAAGCTTTCTTT
size: NA; J: TRBJ1-2; V: TRBV19; D: TRBD1; CDR3: CASSMTGDGYTF; DNA: TGTGCCAGTAGTATGACAGGGGATGGCTACACCTTC
size: NA; J: TRBJ1-2; V: TRBV24-1; D: TRBD1; CDR3: CATSDSRTGNYGYTF; DNA: TGTGCCACCAGTGATTCCCGGACAGGCAACTATGGCTACACCTTC
size: NA; J: TRBJ1-1; V: TRBV3-1/TRBV3-2; D: NA; CDR3: CASSQGVLPEAFF; DNA: TGTGCCAGCAGCCAAGGGGTCCTCCCTGAAGCTTTCTTT
size: NA; J: TRBJ1-3; V: TRBV5-6; D: NA; CDR3: CASSVGQLGNTIYF; DNA: TGTGCCAGCAGCGTGGGACAATTGGGAAACACCATATATTTT
size: NA; J: TRBJ1-5; V: TRBV6-2/TRBV6-3; D: NA; CDR3: CASSSYLRTDLSNQPQHF; DNA: TGTGCCAGCAGTTCCTATCTCCGGACAGACCTTAGCAATCAGCCCCAGCATTTT
size: NA; J: TRBJ2-2; V: TRBV15; D: NA; CDR3: CATSRGGSNTGELFF; DNA: TGTGCCACCAGCAGAGGTGGATCGAACACCGGGGAGCTGTTTTTT
size: NA; J: TRBJ1-4; V: TRBV5-1; D: NA; CDR3: CASSEDGLNEKLFF; DNA: TGCGCCAGCAGCGAGGACGGCCTTAATGAAAAACTGTTTTTT
size: NA; J: TRBJ2-7; V: TRBV5-1; D: NA; CDR3: CASSLSPETAEQYF; DNA: TGCGCCAGCAGCTTGTCCCCAGAGACGGCCGAGCAGTACTTC
size: NA; J: TRBJ1-3; V: TRBV7-6; D: NA; CDR3: CASSAGVPSSGNTIYF; DNA: TGTGCCAGCAGCGCAGGAGTTCCAAGCTCTGGAAACACCATATATTTT
size: NA; J: TRBJ1-6; V: TRBV10-1; D: NA; CDR3: CASSEWNMESSYNSPLHF; DNA: TGCGCCAGCAGTGAGTGGAATATGGAAAGCTCCTATAATTCACCCCTCCACTTT
size: NA; J: TRBJ2-7; V: TRBV20-1; D: NA; CDR3: CSASREQYF; DNA: TGCAGTGCTAGTCGCGAGCAGTACTTC